The T cell receptor beta chain under discussion was sequenced for a study of graft-versus-host responses after intestinal transplantation. About the study: Tacrolimus and steroids were given for around 3 years to all recipients after anti-thymocyte globulin induction.

Sequencing used immunoSEQ multiplex PCR; TCRdb keeps in-frame clones, though not all of them. Counted here are approximately 14,000 clones, over 30% occurring once; the ten biggest clones make up around 1.1%. The origin of this receptor is a human patient who received an intestinal transplant. The source was alloreactive CD4+ T cells from a mixed lymphocyte reaction culture, collected before intestinal transplant. Specified subset: CFSE-low proliferating T cells sorted from approximately six-day pre-transplant mixed lymphocyte reaction (GvH or HvG direction).

The CDR3 nucleotides read TGTGCCAGCAGACGGACTAGCGGGGCCAATGAGCAGTTCTTC. This translates into CASRRTSGANEQFF. The chain uses TRBV7-2 and TRBJ2-1; TRBD2 aligns across 12 bases. V was pared by 6 bases and J by 6 bases, with 3 bases of the junction left unmatched. The CDR3 loop spans 14 amino acids. Germline V gives CDR1 SGHTA, CDR2 FQGNSA.